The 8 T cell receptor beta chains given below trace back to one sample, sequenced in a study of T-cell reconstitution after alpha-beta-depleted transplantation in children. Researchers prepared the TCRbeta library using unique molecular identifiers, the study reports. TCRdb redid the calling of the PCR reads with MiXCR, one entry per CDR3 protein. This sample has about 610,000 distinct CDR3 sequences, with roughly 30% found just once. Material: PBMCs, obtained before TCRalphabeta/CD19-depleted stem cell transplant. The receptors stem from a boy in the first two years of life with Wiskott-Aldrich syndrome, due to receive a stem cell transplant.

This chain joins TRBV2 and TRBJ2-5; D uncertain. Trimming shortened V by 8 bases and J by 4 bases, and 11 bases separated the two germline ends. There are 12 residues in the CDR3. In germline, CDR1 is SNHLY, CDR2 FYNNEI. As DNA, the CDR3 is TGTGCCAGCGGTCAGCGATTAGAGACCCAGTACTTC. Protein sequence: CASGQRLETQYF.

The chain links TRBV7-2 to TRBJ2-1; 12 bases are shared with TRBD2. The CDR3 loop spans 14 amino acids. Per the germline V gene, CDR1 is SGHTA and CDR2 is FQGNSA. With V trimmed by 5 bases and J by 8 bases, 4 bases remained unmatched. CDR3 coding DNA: TGTGCCAGCAGCCCCACTAGCGGGAGGTATGAGCAGTTCTTC. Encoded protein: CASSPTSGRYEQFF.

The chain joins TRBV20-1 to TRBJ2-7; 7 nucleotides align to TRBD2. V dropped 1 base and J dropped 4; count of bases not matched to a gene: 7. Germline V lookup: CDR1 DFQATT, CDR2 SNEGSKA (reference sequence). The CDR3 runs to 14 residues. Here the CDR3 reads CSARAARELYEQYF. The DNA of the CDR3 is TGCAGTGCTAGAGCGGCGCGGGAGCTTTACGAGCAGTACTTC.

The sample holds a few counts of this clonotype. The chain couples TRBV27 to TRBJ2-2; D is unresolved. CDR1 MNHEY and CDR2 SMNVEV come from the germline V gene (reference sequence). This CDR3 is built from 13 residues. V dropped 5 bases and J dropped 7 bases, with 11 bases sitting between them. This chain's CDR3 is CASSPLSGGELFF. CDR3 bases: TGTGCCAGCAGTCCTCTAAGTGGCGGGGAGCTGTTTTTT.

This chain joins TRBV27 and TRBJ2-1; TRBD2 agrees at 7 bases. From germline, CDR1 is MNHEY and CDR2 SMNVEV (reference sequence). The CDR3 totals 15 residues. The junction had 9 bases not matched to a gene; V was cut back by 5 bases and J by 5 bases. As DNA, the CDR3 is TGTGCCAGCAGTCAGTGGGGGAGGGCCGACAATGAGCAGTTCTTC. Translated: CASSQWGRADNEQFF.

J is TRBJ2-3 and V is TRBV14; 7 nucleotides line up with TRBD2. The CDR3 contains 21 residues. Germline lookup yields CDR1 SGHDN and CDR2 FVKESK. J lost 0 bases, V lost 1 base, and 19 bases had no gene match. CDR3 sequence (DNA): TGTGCCAGCAGCCAAGGCCGACTAGCCATCAAACCCACAGCTAGCACAGATACGCAGTATTTT. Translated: CASSQGRLAIKPTASTDTQYF.

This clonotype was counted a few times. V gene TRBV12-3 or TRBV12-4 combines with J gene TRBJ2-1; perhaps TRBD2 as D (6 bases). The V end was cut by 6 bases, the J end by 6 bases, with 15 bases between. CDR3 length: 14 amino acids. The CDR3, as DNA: TGTGCCAGCAGGGTTAGGCTAGCGAGCAATGAGCAGTTCTTC. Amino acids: CASRVRLASNEQFF.

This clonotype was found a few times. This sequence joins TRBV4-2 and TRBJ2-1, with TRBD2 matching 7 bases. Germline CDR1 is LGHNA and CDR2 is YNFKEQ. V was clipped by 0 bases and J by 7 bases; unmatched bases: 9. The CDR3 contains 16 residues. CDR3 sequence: CASSQDGGLGVNEQFF. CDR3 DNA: TGTGCCAGCAGCCAAGATGGAGGACTAGGGGTGAATGAGCAGTTCTTC.